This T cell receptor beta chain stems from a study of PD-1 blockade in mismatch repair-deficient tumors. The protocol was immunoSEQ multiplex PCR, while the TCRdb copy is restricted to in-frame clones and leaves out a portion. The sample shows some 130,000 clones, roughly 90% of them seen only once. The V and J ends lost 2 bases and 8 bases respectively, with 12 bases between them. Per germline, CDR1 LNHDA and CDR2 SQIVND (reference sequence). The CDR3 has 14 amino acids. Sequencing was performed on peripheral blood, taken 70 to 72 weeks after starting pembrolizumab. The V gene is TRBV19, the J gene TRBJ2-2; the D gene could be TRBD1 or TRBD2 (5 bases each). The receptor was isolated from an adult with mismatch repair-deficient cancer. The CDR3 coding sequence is TGTGCCAGTAGTATATACCGAGGGGATGGGGAGCTGTTTTTT. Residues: CASSIYRGDGELFF.